The entry below describes one TCR beta chain. Antigen: not known. The data were obtained in a study of shared clonotypes between healthy human individuals. The study's findings and limits: It was the few donors that limited the genetic and exposure-history diversity represented.

Those who donated were healthy HIV-negative adults, with no recent acute infections or vaccinations reported. The V and J ends lost 6 bases and 2 bases respectively, with 8 bases between them. Per germline, CDR1 SQVTM and CDR2 ANQGSEA. The CDR3 runs 11 residues. Only in-frame clones appear in the TCRdb table, and some are missing; sequencing was by immunoSEQ multiplex PCR. In the table there are some 530,000 clones, 78% of which are singletons. Input material: PBMCs. The origin of this receptor is a woman between 40 and 50 years old in good health. Some clones in this sample may be carry-over from other donors' samples. The chain is built from TRBV29-1 and TRBJ2-7; D remains ambiguous. Here the CDR3 DNA reads TGCAGCGTAAGAGGCACCTACGAGCAGTACTTC. Its translation is CSVRGTYEQYF.